This entry lists 30 T cell receptor beta chains sequenced from one sample in a study of blood T cell repertoires in COVID-19. Clones were read by immunoSEQ multiplex PCR, and TCRdb kept only the in-frame ones, dropping some. Of some 210,000 clones listed, 75% to 90% were seen once; the top ten hold 4% to 6%. The sample consisted of peripheral blood. Source of these receptors: a woman in her 40s with acute or convalescent COVID-19.

J is TRBJ1-1 and V is TRBV3-1 (or the pseudogene TRBV3-2); 8 bases agree with TRBD1. Germline trimming cut 8 bases from V and 4 bases from J; bases unmatched to any gene: 6. The CDR3 runs 13 residues. CDR1 is LGHDT and CDR2 is YNNKEL in the germline V gene (reference sequence). Here the CDR3 DNA reads TGTGCCAGCGGAAAACAGGGGGTCACTGAAGCTTTCTTT. This gives the protein CASGKQGVTEAFF.

This chain uses TRBV19 with TRBJ1-1; 8 bases line up with TRBD1. The CDR3 totals 14 residues. CDR1 is LNHDA, CDR2 SQIVND, per germline (reference sequence). With V trimmed by 3 bases and J by 7 bases, 7 bases remained unmatched. The CDR3 loop reads CASSIRGTGGEAFF. CDR3 DNA: TGTGCCAGTAGTATTAGGGGGACAGGTGGTGAAGCTTTCTTT.

This chain joins TRBV19 and TRBJ2-1; D gene ambiguous. Trimming removed 5 bases from V and 7 bases from J, with 9 bases in between. The CDR3 consists of 12 residues. Germline CDR1 LNHDA, CDR2 SQIVND (reference sequence). Here the CDR3 DNA reads TGTGCCAGTAGTCAAACTGTAAATGAGCAGTTCTTC. Residues: CASSQTVNEQFF.

This chain uses TRBV30 with TRBJ1-6, with 7 bases fitting TRBD1. Per germline, CDR1 GTSNPN and CDR2 SVGIG (reference sequence). After removal of 7 bases from V and 8 bases from J, the junction contained 20 bases not matched to a gene. The CDR3 spans 17 residues. CDR3: CAYNRGYSDLPHSPLHF. The CDR3 nucleotides are TGTGCCTACAACAGGGGATACTCTGACCTGCCCCATTCACCCCTCCACTTT.

The chain couples TRBV7-7 to TRBJ1-5; D uncertain. CDR1 SSHAT and CDR2 FNYEAQ come from the germline V gene (reference sequence). The CDR3 extends over 13 amino acids. V was pared by 1 base and J by 4 bases, with 5 bases between. CDR3 nucleotides: TGTGCCAGCAGCTTAGATTCGAATCAGCCCCAGCATTTT. It yields the protein CASSLDSNQPQHF.

The chain employs TRBV15 and TRBJ1-2; tentatively, D is TRBD1 (6 bases). From germline, CDR1 is LNHNV and CDR2 YYDKDF (reference sequence). The length of the CDR3 is 15 residues. Trimming took off 5 bases at V and 2 bases at J, with 15 bases between the two ends. The CDR3 is CATSSGRTANYGYTF. DNA of the CDR3: TGTGCCACCAGCTCCGGCAGGACAGCGAACTATGGCTACACCTTC.

The rearrangement joins TRBV10-3 to TRBJ1-2; tentative D call: TRBD1 (5 bases). CDR3 length equals 12 residues. The V gene lost 7 bases and the J gene lost 7 bases, with 13 bases spanning the gap. Germline V gene data show CDR1 as ENHRY and CDR2 as SYGVKD. CDR3 residues: CAITSGNSGYTF. The DNA for the CDR3 is TGTGCCATCACCTCAGGGAATAGTGGCTACACCTTC.

The J gene is TRBJ2-7, the V gene TRBV11-3, with 10 bases aligning to TRBD1. Germline V lookup: CDR1 SGHNT, CDR2 YENEEA. V shed 5 bases and J 1 base; nucleotides not matched to a gene: 20. The CDR3 has 20 amino acids. CDR3 region: CASSQRWDRGPKFTSYEQYV. CDR3 DNA: TGTGCCAGCAGCCAAAGGTGGGACAGGGGTCCGAAATTTACTTCCTACGAGCAGTACGTC.

CDR3 sequence (DNA): TGTGCCAGCAGCTCGAGCGGGGCAGGGGGCCACGAGCAGTACGTC. Protein product: CASSSSGAGGHEQYV. The V call is TRBV27, the J call TRBJ2-7, with a possible D match to TRBD1 (8 bases). V dropped 6 bases and J dropped 5 bases, with 20 bases sitting between them. CDR1 and CDR2 (germline): MNHEY, SMNVEV (reference sequence). CDR3 size: 15 residues.

Note on this clone: In the same sample, other DNA sequences code for this CDR3. The CDR3 loop reads CASSLTGGQETQYF. The CDR3 DNA follows: TGTGCCAGCAGCTTAACGGGGGGCCAAGAGACCCAGTACTTC. V and J are TRBV7-2 and TRBJ2-5; TRBD2 agrees at 7 bases. CDR1 SGHTA and CDR2 FQGNSA come from the germline V gene. The junction had 1 base not matched to a gene; V was cut back by 2 bases and J by 1 base. The CDR3 is 14 amino acids.

Only one count was recorded for this clone. The gene calls are TRBV4-1 and TRBJ2-1; TRBD2 matches at 9 bases. V lost 2 bases, J lost 8 bases, and 7 bases stayed unmatched. Germline CDR1 reads MGHRA; CDR2 reads YSYEKL. This CDR3 comprises 15 residues. CDR3 protein: CASSQYSGGSDEQFF. DNA for the CDR3: TGCGCCAGCAGCCAATACAGCGGGGGGTCGGATGAGCAGTTCTTC.

This chain links TRBV10-3 with TRBJ1-6; D possibly corresponds to TRBD1 (6 bases). CDR1 and CDR2 (germline): ENHRY, SYGVKD. The CDR3 covers 13 residues. V was trimmed by 10 bases and J by 7 bases, leaving 14 bases between them. CDR3 sequence (DNA): TGTGCCACTCGGGAGGGGGAAAATTCACCCCTCCACTTT. Translated: CATREGENSPLHF.

The V gene is TRBV6-4, the J gene TRBJ1-2; 8 bases are shared with TRBD1. The CDR3 length is 17 residues. Unmatched junction bases numbered 15, after V lost 5 bases and J lost 4 bases. CDR1 and CDR2 from the germline V gene are MRHNA and SNTAGT. The CDR3 coding sequence is TGTGCCAGCAGTAGCACAGGCAGCAGGGGGCTTGGCTATGGCTACACCTTC. This translates into CASSSTGSRGLGYGYTF.

The chain is built from TRBV10-3 and TRBJ2-7; no clear D. The V gene's germline CDR1 is ENHRY and CDR2 SYGVKD. The CDR3 sequence is 13 residues long. V was clipped by 3 bases and J by 2 bases, with 8 bases between them. CDR3 nucleotides: TGTGCCATCAGTGATGAGCCCACCTACGAGCAGTACGTC. This sequence encodes CAISDEPTYEQYV.

This chain joins TRBV25-1 and TRBJ2-2, with 8 positions matching TRBD1. CDR3 length: 17 residues. The germline V gene encodes CDR1 MGHDK and CDR2 SYGVNS. Unmatched junction bases numbered 10, after V lost 7 bases and J lost 0 bases. In DNA form, the CDR3 reads TGTGCCAGCAAGGGAGAGGGACAGGCTTCGAACACCGGGGAGCTGTTTTTT. Translated, it gives CASKGEGQASNTGELFF.

The CDR3, as DNA: TGTGCCAGCACCATCGGGTCCGGGGAGCTGTTTTTT. As protein: CASTIGSGELFF. This chain uses TRBV12-3 or TRBV12-4 with TRBJ2-2; D call uncertain. This CDR3 spans 12 amino acids. The germline V and J ends were trimmed by 7 bases and 6 bases, with 9 bases remaining between them.

The V gene is TRBV7-2, the J gene TRBJ2-7; D possibly corresponds to TRBD2 (7 bases). CDR1 SGHTA and CDR2 FQGNSA come from the germline V gene. This CDR3 is built from 15 residues. V lost 0 bases and J lost 4, with 13 bases in between. The CDR3 nucleotides read TGTGCCAGCAGCTTAGCGGGGGGGCCGCAGTACGAGCAGTACGTC. Translating it yields CASSLAGGPQYEQYV.

The rearrangement links TRBV2 to TRBJ2-7, with TRBD1 identical over 7 bases. The CDR3 length is 13 residues. V lost 11 bases to trimming and J lost 5 bases; unmatched junction nucleotides: 12. Germline V gene lookup returns CDR1 SNHLY and CDR2 FYNNEI. The DNA of the CDR3 is TGTGCCGTTAGACAGGGTTATATAGACGAGCAGTACGTC. Its translation: CAVRQGYIDEQYV.

The genes are TRBV10-1 and TRBJ1-2, with 9 bases that match TRBD1. V was pared by 3 bases and J by 8 bases, with 7 bases of the junction left unmatched. Germline assignment: CDR1 WNHNN and CDR2 SYGVQD (reference sequence). This CDR3 is built from 14 residues. Here the CDR3 DNA reads TGCGCCAGCAGTGACTCTACAGGGGGCTGGGGCTACACCTTC. This encodes CASSDSTGGWGYTF.

This sequence joins TRBV6-5 and TRBJ1-5; 7 nucleotides match TRBD1. The CDR3 length is 15 residues. Germline trimming cut 5 bases from V and 3 bases from J; bases unmatched to any gene: 7. CDR1 is MNHEY and CDR2 is SVGAGI in the germline V gene. CDR3 DNA sequence: TGTGCCAGCAGTAGGGGGCAGGTCGACAATCAGCCCCAGCATTTT. Its protein product is CASSRGQVDNQPQHF.

The rearrangement joins TRBV7-2 to TRBJ1-1; 8 nucleotides align to TRBD1. Trimming removed 1 base from V and 5 bases from J; junction bases left unmatched: 6. The CDR3 runs 15 residues. CDR1 SGHTA and CDR2 FQGNSA come from the germline V gene. In DNA form, the CDR3 reads TGTGCCAGCAGCTTAGAGGGCAGGGGGCGTACTGAAGCTTTCTTT. This gives the protein CASSLEGRGRTEAFF. Together with reference TRBV7-2 and TRBJ1-1, the CDR3 gives the full variable domain: GAGVSQSPSNKVTEKGKDVELRCDPISGHTALYWYRQSLGQGLEFLIYFQGNSAPDKSGLPSDRFSAERTGGSVSTLTIQRTQQEDSAVYLCASSLEGRGRTEAFFGQGTRLTVV.

V is TRBV5-4 and J is TRBJ1-6; 10 nucleotides line up with TRBD1. This CDR3 has 18 amino acids. Trimming cost V 3 bases and J 5 bases; bases outside gene matches: 11. The germline V gene encodes CDR1 SGHNT and CDR2 YYREEE (reference sequence). CDR3 protein: CASSSRSATGGDNSPLHF. As DNA, the CDR3 is TGTGCCAGCAGCTCAAGATCCGCGACAGGGGGCGATAATTCACCCCTCCACTTT. Full variable domain (missing parts from reference TRBV5-4 and TRBJ1-6): ETGVTQSPTHLIKTRGQQVTLRCSSQSGHNTVSWYQQALGQGPQFIFQYYREEENGRGNFPPRFSGLQFPNYSSELNVNALELDDSALYLCASSSRSATGGDNSPLHFGNGTRLTVT.

This clone came up once. The genes are TRBV25-1 and TRBJ2-4, with a possible D match to TRBD1 (5 bases). V was cut by 4 bases and J by 5 bases, with 6 bases left in between. Germline V gene sequence: CDR1 MGHDK, CDR2 SYGVNS. This CDR3 comprises 12 residues. The CDR3: CASSATENIQYF. The CDR3 DNA is TGTGCCAGCAGTGCGACAGAAAACATTCAGTACTTC. Looking up the rest from reference TRBV25-1 and TRBJ2-4 gives the full variable domain: EADIYQTPRYLVIGTGKKITLECSQTMGHDKMYWYQQDPGMELHLIHYSYGVNSTEKGDLSSESTVSRIRTEHFPLTLESARPSHTSQYLCASSATENIQYFGAGTRLSVL.

In its sample, this clone was seen once. The gene calls are TRBV25-1 and TRBJ1-1; D possibly corresponds to TRBD1 (5 bases). V lost 6 bases and J lost 3, with 14 bases in between. The CDR3 length is 14 residues. Germline V CDR1 and CDR2: MGHDK, SYGVNS. The CDR3 protein is CASRLGLADTEAFF. The CDR3 DNA reads as TGTGCCAGCAGACTGGGGCTGGCGGACACTGAAGCTTTCTTT. The full variable domain, completed using reference TRBV25-1 and TRBJ1-1, is EADIYQTPRYLVIGTGKKITLECSQTMGHDKMYWYQQDPGMELHLIHYSYGVNSTEKGDLSSESTVSRIRTEHFPLTLESARPSHTSQYLCASRLGLADTEAFFGQGTRLTVV.

The V call is TRBV4-1, the J call TRBJ1-1; 12 bases line up with TRBD1. V gave up 1 base and J gave up 10 bases; unmatched junction bases: 25. Germline V CDR1 and CDR2: MGHRA, YSYEKL. This CDR3 comprises 21 residues. The CDR3 protein is CASSQGAGTGGWVNSLRGAFF. The CDR3 DNA reads TGCGCCAGCAGCCAAGGAGCCGGGACAGGGGGCTGGGTTAATAGTTTACGTGGAGCTTTCTTT.

The chain is built from TRBV2 and TRBJ1-6; 7 nucleotides agree with TRBD1. Germline loops: CDR1 SNHLY, CDR2 FYNNEI. V lost 5 bases and J lost 7; bases outside the gene matches: 8. The CDR3 covers 15 residues. Here the CDR3 reads CASSSDRARNSPLHF. CDR3 in DNA: TGTGCCAGCAGTTCCGACAGGGCTAGGAATTCACCCCTCCACTTT.

In its sample, this clone was seen a few times. The gene calls are TRBV6-5 and TRBJ1-1; 7 bases line up with TRBD1. Germline V CDR1 and CDR2: MNHEY, SVGAGI. The ends lost 6 bases at V and 1 base at J; junction bases unmatched: 8. CDR3 length: 15 residues. This chain's CDR3 is CASRADRASNTEAFF. CDR3 DNA: TGTGCCAGCAGGGCCGACAGGGCTTCGAACACTGAAGCTTTCTTT.

The CDR3 DNA reads TGTGCCAGCAGTACGGGACAGGGGGCGCATTCTGGCTACACCTTC. Protein sequence: CASSTGQGAHSGYTF. The chain couples TRBV2 to TRBJ1-2; 12 nucleotides align to TRBD1. The CDR3 spans 15 residues. Germline V gives CDR1 SNHLY, CDR2 FYNNEI. V shed 5 bases, J shed 7 bases, and the junction held 8 bases outside the gene matches.

V is TRBV11-3 and J is TRBJ1-6; no reliable D call. CDR3 size: 13 residues. The V and J ends lost 5 bases and 7 bases respectively, with 9 bases between them. Per germline, CDR1 SGHNT and CDR2 YENEEA. The CDR3 bases are TGTGCCAGCAGCGCGGGAGTCAATTCACCCCTCCACTTT. It yields the protein CASSAGVNSPLHF.

The chain combines TRBV5-4 with TRBJ1-1, with D uncertain. Germline V gives CDR1 SGHNT, CDR2 YYREEE (reference sequence). The CDR3 contains 13 residues. V gave up 4 bases and J gave up 3 bases, with 10 bases separating them. The CDR3 spells CASSPTMDTEAFF. The CDR3 DNA sequence: TGTGCCAGCAGCCCCACTATGGACACTGAAGCTTTCTTT.